The 25 T cell receptor beta chains below all came from one sample that was sequenced in a study of cytomegalovirus exposure and HLA in healthy donors (dated by TCRdb to about 2017). The library was obtained by the immunoSEQ multiplex PCR assay. The multiplex PCR relied on a mix of 60 forward primers for TCR Vbeta segments and 13 reverse primers for TCR Jbeta segments. TCRdb retrieved this table from immuneACCESS and kept in-frame rearrangements only. Not all clones are present; in checked studies, unresolved V genes account for under half, and no reason is known for the remainder. This sample has about 210,000 clones in its table, and around 79% of those were observed once. Of the sample, approximately 1.8% falls within the top ten clones. The source material was PBMCs. These receptors were obtained from a male donor in good health and CMV-seronegative.

The V gene is TRBV18, the J gene TRBJ2-5; TRBD1 is a possible D gene (6 bases). Per germline, CDR1 KGHSH and CDR2 LQKENI. The CDR3 is 15 residues long. The ends were cut back, 3 bases at V and 4 bases at J, with 15 bases in the middle. This CDR3 reads CASSPLTGRRETQYF. In DNA form, the CDR3 reads TGTGCCAGCTCACCGCTGACAGGACGGAGAGAGACCCAGTACTTC.

The chain uses TRBV5-5 and TRBJ1-2; D is ambiguous. With 0 bases removed from V and 5 bases from J, the gap between germline ends came to 11 bases. Germline CDR1 reads SGHKS; CDR2 reads YYEKEE (reference sequence). The CDR3 spans 14 residues. Here the CDR3 reads CASSLAGVRYGYTF. The CDR3 DNA sequence: TGTGCCAGCAGCTTGGCCGGGGTACGGTATGGCTACACCTTC.

CDR3: CASSVVGGGMETQYF. CDR3 coding DNA: TGTGCCAGCAGCGTAGTGGGGGGGGGCATGGAGACCCAGTACTTC. The rearrangement joins TRBV9 to TRBJ2-5; D possibly corresponds to TRBD2 (7 bases). Trimming removed 0 bases at V and 5 bases at J, with 14 bases between. CDR3 length equals 15 residues. Germline loops: CDR1 SGDLS, CDR2 YYNGEE.

The rearrangement uses TRBV9 and TRBJ2-2; 8 positions match TRBD1. The CDR3 covers 16 residues. With V trimmed by 0 bases and J by 5 bases, 6 bases remained unmatched. Germline CDR1 reads SGDLS; CDR2 reads YYNGEE. The CDR3: CASSVGTGGWTGELFF. CDR3 nucleotide sequence: TGTGCCAGCAGCGTAGGAACAGGGGGTTGGACCGGGGAGCTGTTTTTT. Filled out from reference TRBV9 and TRBJ2-2, the complete variable domain reads DSGVTQTPKHLITATGQRVTLRCSPRSGDLSVYWYQQSLDQGLQFLIQYYNGEERAKGNILERFSAQQFPDLHSELNLSSLELGDSALYFCASSVGTGGWTGELFFGEGSRLTVL.

This clone turned up a few times. This rearrangement joins TRBV7-9 to TRBJ1-4; D uncertain. The CDR3 length is 16 residues. Deletions cut 5 bases from V and 3 bases from J, with 16 bases between. Germline V lookup: CDR1 SEHNR, CDR2 FQNEAQ (reference sequence). Here the CDR3 reads CASSPRRGAANEKLFF. In nucleotides, the CDR3 is TGTGCCAGCAGCCCTCGGCGGGGTGCGGCTAATGAAAAACTGTTTTTT.

The V call is TRBV6-5, the J call TRBJ1-2; D gene uncertain. Germline CDR1 and CDR2: MNHEY and SVGAGI. CDR3 length: 11 amino acids. Between the trimmed V and J ends, which lost 6 bases and 4 bases, there was a span of 6 bases. The chain's CDR3 is CASSPGYGYTF. DNA of the CDR3: TGTGCCAGCAGCCCGGGCTATGGCTACACCTTC.

V is TRBV7-2 and J is TRBJ2-5, with 7 bases fitting TRBD1. V gave up 2 bases and J gave up 4 bases; unmatched junction bases: 1. The CDR3 is 13 amino acids. Germline-derived CDR1 and CDR2 are SGHTA and FQGNSA. The CDR3: CASSLSGGETQYF. The CDR3 nucleotides read TGTGCCAGCAGCTTATCAGGGGGAGAGACCCAGTACTTC. Based on the CDR3 plus reference TRBV7-2 and TRBJ2-5, the full variable domain is GAGVSQSPSNKVTEKGKDVELRCDPISGHTALYWYRQSLGQGLEFLIYFQGNSAPDKSGLPSDRFSAERTGGSVSTLTIQRTQQEDSAVYLCASSLSGGETQYFGPGTRLLVL.

This chain uses TRBV9 with TRBJ1-5, with D perhaps matching TRBD1 (6 bases). Germline CDR1 is SGDLS and CDR2 is YYNGEE. The CDR3 has 16 residues. Trimming took off 9 bases at V and 0 bases at J, with 19 bases between the two ends. The DNA of the CDR3 is TGTGCCATCCCGCCAGGACAGACTTATAGCAATCAGCCCCAGCATTTT. Protein sequence: CAIPPGQTYSNQPQHF.

The gene calls are TRBV7-9 and TRBJ1-1; TRBD1 agrees at 9 bases. The CDR3 has 14 residues. The V gene's germline CDR1 is SEHNR and CDR2 FQNEAQ (reference sequence). The V gene end was trimmed by 3 bases and the J gene end by 11 bases; junction bases not matched to a gene: 10. Written as DNA, the CDR3 is TGTGCCAGCAGCTTGGGGGACAGGGAAGCATCTGCTTTCTTT. It translates to CASSLGDREASAFF.

The chain recombines TRBV7-3 with TRBJ1-2; weak D call: TRBD1 (6 bases). V lost 4 bases and J lost 0, with 12 bases in between. The CDR3 extends over 15 amino acids. Per the germline V gene, CDR1 is SGHTA and CDR2 is FQGTGA. The CDR3 loop is CASSSQGGANYGYTF. Written as DNA, the CDR3 is TGTGCCAGCAGCTCCCAAGGGGGAGCTAACTATGGCTACACCTTC. Filled out from reference TRBV7-3 and TRBJ1-2, the complete variable domain reads GAGVSQTPSNKVTEKGKYVELRCDPISGHTALYWYRQSLGQGPEFLIYFQGTGAADDSGLPNDRFFAVRPEGSVSTLKIQRTERGDSAVYLCASSSQGGANYGYTFGSGTRLTVV.

V usage is TRBV27 and J usage is TRBJ1-2, with D perhaps TRBD1 (5 bases). Trimming shortened V by 2 bases and J by 7 bases, and 14 bases separated the two germline ends. CDR3 length: 14 amino acids. The germline CDR1 and CDR2 sequences are MNHEY and SMNVEV (reference sequence). CDR3 bases: TGTGCCAGCAGTTTAAGTGGCAGGGTACGTGGCTACACCTTC. Residues: CASSLSGRVRGYTF.

V is TRBV18 and J is TRBJ2-7, with D possibly being TRBD2 (6 bases). The CDR3 extends over 14 amino acids. In germline, CDR1 is KGHSH, CDR2 LQKENI. Trimming removed 3 bases at V and 2 bases at J, with 11 bases between. The CDR3 DNA sequence: TGTGCCAGCTCACCCTGGGGGGAACCCTACGAGCAGTACTTC. Protein sequence: CASSPWGEPYEQYF.

The CDR3 region is CASSDSGRFLDEQFF. The CDR3, as DNA: TGTGCCAGCAGTGATAGCGGGAGGTTTCTAGATGAGCAGTTCTTC. This chain connects TRBV25-1 to TRBJ2-1; 10 nucleotides agree with TRBD2. V was pared by 3 bases and J by 8 bases, with 7 bases of the junction left unmatched. Germline V gene data show CDR1 as MGHDK and CDR2 as SYGVNS. The CDR3 sequence is 15 residues long.

The rearrangement links TRBV4-2 to TRBJ2-1; 7 positions agree with TRBD2. Germline V lookup: CDR1 LGHNA, CDR2 YNFKEQ. V shed 3 bases, J shed 8 bases, and the junction held 10 bases outside the gene matches. This CDR3 has 15 residues. CDR3 nucleotides: TGTGCCAGCAGCCATCCCGGGACTACGGGGGATGAGCAGTTCTTC. It is translated as CASSHPGTTGDEQFF.

The CDR3 DNA follows: TGTGCCAGCAGCCCCGGGACTGGGGGTGGGCAGCAGTACTTC. As protein: CASSPGTGGGQQYF. The chain links TRBV7-2 to TRBJ2-7; possible D gene TRBD2, 6 bases. This CDR3 is 14 amino acids long. The germline V gene encodes CDR1 SGHTA and CDR2 FQGNSA. V lost 5 bases, J lost 8 bases, and 19 bases lay in between.

Turning to this clone: This specimen includes other DNA sequences encoding the same CDR3. This chain joins TRBV9 and TRBJ2-7, with 7 bases lining up with TRBD2. V trimming: 0 bases; J trimming: 0 bases; junction bases outside the gene matches: 0. The CDR3 totals 14 residues. Germline lookup yields CDR1 SGDLS and CDR2 YYNGEE. In DNA, the CDR3 is TGTGCCAGCAGCGTAGGCGGGAGCTCCTACGAGCAGTACTTC. Residues: CASSVGGSSYEQYF.

This rearrangement joins TRBV28 to TRBJ2-7; 10 bases line up with TRBD1. Germline V gives CDR1 MDHEN, CDR2 SYDVKM. This CDR3 comprises 13 residues. J gave up 6 bases and V 3 bases, and 2 bases lay outside the gene matches. The CDR3: CASSLGTGAEQYF. The CDR3 nucleotides are TGTGCCAGCAGTTTGGGGACAGGGGCCGAGCAGTACTTC. Together with reference TRBV28 and TRBJ2-7, the CDR3 gives the full variable domain: DVKVTQSSRYLVKRTGEKVFLECVQDMDHENMFWYRQDPGLGLRLIYFSYDVKMKEKGDIPEGYSVSREKKERFSLILESASTNQTSMYLCASSLGTGAEQYFGPGTRLTVT.

The V and J genes are TRBV7-8 and TRBJ2-7; no firm D call. This CDR3 comprises 12 residues. Germline V CDR1 and CDR2: SGHVS, FQNEAQ. The V gene lost 5 bases and the J gene lost 0 bases, with 5 bases spanning the gap. The CDR3 region is CASSLSSYEQYF. The CDR3 nucleotides read TGTGCCAGCAGCCTTAGCTCCTACGAGCAGTACTTC.

V is TRBV4-2 and J is TRBJ2-4; 9 bases fit TRBD1. V trimming: 2 bases; J trimming: 9 bases; junction bases outside the gene matches: 8. The germline CDR1 and CDR2 sequences are LGHNA and YNFKEQ. The CDR3 totals 15 residues. Here the CDR3 DNA reads TGTGCCAGCAGCCAATCACAGGGGGCTTTAGGCATTCAGTACTTC. It encodes CASSQSQGALGIQYF.

This clone was observed once. The chain recombines TRBV28 with TRBJ2-3, with a possible D match to TRBD2 (7 bases). The CDR3 has 17 amino acids. In germline, CDR1 is MDHEN, CDR2 SYDVKM. V lost 7 bases to trimming and J lost 1 base, with 21 bases between them. The chain's CDR3 is CASTTPRGGAGTDTQYF. Here the CDR3 DNA reads TGTGCCAGCACCACCCCGAGGGGGGGGGCGGGCACAGATACGCAGTATTTT.

J is TRBJ2-6 and V is TRBV9, with D perhaps TRBD2 (5 bases). Per germline, CDR1 SGDLS and CDR2 YYNGEE. Trimming stripped 3 bases from V and 4 bases from J, with 11 bases between. There are 15 residues in the CDR3. The chain's CDR3 is CASSAGSLGANVLTF. CDR3 in DNA: TGTGCCAGCAGCGCGGGGTCCCTCGGGGCCAACGTCCTGACTTTC.

This sequence joins TRBV6-4 and TRBJ2-3; 7 nucleotides agree with TRBD1. V was pared by 5 bases and J by 1 base, with 3 bases of the junction left unmatched. The CDR3 runs to 14 residues. Germline V gene lookup returns CDR1 MRHNA and CDR2 SNTAGT. The CDR3 nucleotides are TGTGCCAGCAGTCCTACAGGGGGCACAGATACGCAGTATTTT. Translated, it gives CASSPTGGTDTQYF.

The chain links TRBV10-2 to TRBJ2-1, with a weak D call TRBD2 (6 bases). V was cut by 3 bases and J by 10 bases, with 10 bases left in between. From germline, CDR1 is WSHSY and CDR2 SAAADI. The CDR3 has 12 residues. CDR3 bases: TGCGCCAGCAGTGAAGGCGGGGAAGAGCAGTTCTTC. This sequence encodes CASSEGGEEQFF.

V usage is TRBV9 and J usage is TRBJ2-3, with TRBD2 as a possible D gene (6 bases). Germline V gene lookup returns CDR1 SGDLS and CDR2 YYNGEE. Trimming removed 0 bases at V and 5 bases at J, with 13 bases between. The CDR3 covers 15 residues. The CDR3 spells CASSVAGGALDTQYF. CDR3 nucleotides: TGTGCCAGCAGCGTAGCAGGCGGGGCCCTAGATACGCAGTATTTT. Full variable domain (missing parts from reference TRBV9 and TRBJ2-3): DSGVTQTPKHLITATGQRVTLRCSPRSGDLSVYWYQQSLDQGLQFLIQYYNGEERAKGNILERFSAQQFPDLHSELNLSSLELGDSALYFCASSVAGGALDTQYFGPGTRLTVL.

This rearrangement joins TRBV29-1 to TRBJ1-3, with D uncertain. V was cut by 5 bases and J by 4 bases, with 9 bases left in between. This CDR3 contains 12 residues. CDR1 is SQVTM, CDR2 ANQGSEA, per germline. CDR3 amino acids: CSVRRQGNTIYF. CDR3 nucleotides: TGCAGCGTTCGGAGGCAAGGAAACACCATATATTTT.